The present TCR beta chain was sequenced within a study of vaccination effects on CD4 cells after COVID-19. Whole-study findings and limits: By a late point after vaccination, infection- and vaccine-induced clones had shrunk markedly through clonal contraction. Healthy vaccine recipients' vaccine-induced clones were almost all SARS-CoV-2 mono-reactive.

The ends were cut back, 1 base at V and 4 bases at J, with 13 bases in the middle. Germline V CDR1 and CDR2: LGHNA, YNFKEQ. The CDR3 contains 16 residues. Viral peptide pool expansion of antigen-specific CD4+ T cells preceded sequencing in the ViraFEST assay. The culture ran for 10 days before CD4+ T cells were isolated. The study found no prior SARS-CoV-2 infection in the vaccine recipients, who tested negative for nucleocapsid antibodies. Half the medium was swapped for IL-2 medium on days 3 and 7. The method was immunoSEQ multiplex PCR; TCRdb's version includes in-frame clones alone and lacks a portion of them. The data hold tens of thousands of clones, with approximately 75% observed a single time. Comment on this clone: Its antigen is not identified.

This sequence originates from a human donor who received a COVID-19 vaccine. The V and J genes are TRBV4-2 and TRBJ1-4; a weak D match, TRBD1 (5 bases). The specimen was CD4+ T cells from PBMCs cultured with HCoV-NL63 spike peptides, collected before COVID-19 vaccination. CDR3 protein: CASSQVSGGLNEKLFF. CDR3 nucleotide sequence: TGTGCCAGCAGCCAAGTTTCTGGGGGACTTAATGAAAAACTGTTTTTT.